The 32 T cell receptor beta chains below all came from one sample that was sequenced in a study of tumor-infiltrating lymphocytes in primary liver carcinoma. Making TCR beta cDNA involved roughly 0.55 ug total RNA and a constant-region primer. It was through three nested multiplex PCR rounds of slightly modified ARM-PCR that TCR beta libraries arose. It was with TRBV1-TRBV30 forward primers and a C-beta reverse primer that the first two PCR rounds were run, at 10 to 11 cycles each. MiXCR, run by TCRdb on the multiplex PCR reads, gives a single entry per CDR3 protein. The top ten clones hold 25% to 35% of a sample with roughly 24,000 distinct CDR3 sequences, roughly 80% of them seen once. Co-extraction of both nucleic acids (RNA and DNA) used roughly 18-32 mg of unsorted bulk tissue. The sample consisted of liver tumor tissue from sampling region 5. The subset here: tumor region T5, tumor centre. Every receptor here comes from a woman under 40 with primary liver carcinoma and hepatitis B virus infection.

Worth noting for this clonotype: At one end the junction does not follow the germline gene, possibly because of a read error. The chain recombines TRBV4-3 with TRBJ2-2; 13 bases match TRBD2. Germline CDR1 and CDR2: LGHNA and YSLEER. The CDR3 loop spans 19 amino acids. The CDR3 region has the DNA TGCACCAGCAGCGTACTAGCGGGAGGGCCCCTCTCGAACACCGGGGAGCTGTTTTTT. This encodes CTSSVLAGGPLSNTGELFF.

This clonotype turned up a few times. Since the CDR3 does not end with the conserved phenylalanine or tryptophan, this likely comes from a read error. The chain is built from TRBV28 and TRBJ1-2; D remains ambiguous. The CDR3 sequence is 20 residues long. Germline V gene sequence: CDR1 MDHEN, CDR2 SYDVKM. The DNA of the CDR3 is TGTGCCAGCTCCACGGGCAGACTACTTCCCCGTCAGCACACTAACCATGGCTACACCCTC. Its translation: CASSTGRLLPRQHTNHGYTL.

On this clonotype: The junction does not match germline at one end; this may be a read error. The genes are TRBV5-6 and TRBJ2-2; D unclear. CDR3 length: 15 residues. Germline-derived CDR1 and CDR2 are SGHDT and YYEEEE. CDR3 residues: CAGSLALRVTWELFF. The CDR3 DNA reads as TGTGCCGGCAGCTTGGCACTCAGAGTCACTTGGGAGCTGTTTTTT.

Notes on this clonotype: The junction departs from germline at one end; a sequencing error may be responsible. This chain connects TRBV10-3 to TRBJ2-1, with unresolved D. The CDR3 has 14 amino acids. The V gene's germline CDR1 is ENHRY and CDR2 SYGVKD. DNA for the CDR3: TGTGCCATCATTCCCACGGCGACCCAGGATGAGCACTTCTTC. Translating it yields CAIIPTATQDEHFF.

In its sample, this clonotype was seen once. The junction and the germline gene differ at one end; a read error may be behind it. The gene calls are TRBV5-1 and TRBJ2-1; a weak D match, TRBD2 (5 bases). CDR3 length: 16 amino acids. Per the germline V gene, CDR1 is SGHRS and CDR2 is YFSETQ. The CDR3 reads CASTPSPDYSYDQQFF. CDR3 nucleotide sequence: TGCGCCAGCACCCCGTCCCCAGACTATTCCTACGATCAGCAATTCTTC. The variable domain in full, completed from reference TRBV5-1 and TRBJ2-1, reads KAGVTQTPRYLIKTRGQQVTLSCSPISGHRSVSWYQQTPGQGLQFLFEYFSETQRNKGNFPGRFSGRQFSNSRSEMNVSTLELGDSALYLCASTPSPDYSYDQQFFGPGTRLTVL.

This clonotype was detected once. One end of the junction does not line up with germline, which may come from a read error. The chain joins TRBV24-1 to TRBJ1-1, with 9 bases identical to TRBD1. There are 14 residues in the CDR3. Germline lookup yields CDR1 KGHDR and CDR2 SFDVKD. The CDR3 region has the DNA TGTGCCACCTGTTCCGGGACAGGGAGCACTGAAGCTATCTTT. Translation: CATCSGTGSTEAIF.

A single count supports this clonotype. CDR3 coding DNA: TGTGTCAGTGCCACCTCCGGGAGGGCCTTGCAGTACGAGCAGTACTTC. It is translated as CVSATSGRALQYEQYF. The chain carries TRBV28 and TRBJ2-7; 8 bases match TRBD2. The CDR3 contains 16 residues. The germline V gene has CDR1 MDHEN and CDR2 SYDVKM.

Remarks on this clonotype: One end of the junction is discordant with germline, which a read error may explain. The V call is TRBV28, the J call TRBJ2-2; 7 bases are a match to TRBD2. Germline V gene lookup returns CDR1 MDHEN and CDR2 SYDVKM. The CDR3 loop spans 19 amino acids. The CDR3 reads CDSSLADPLAVMNTRELFF. CDR3 in DNA: TGTGACAGCAGTTTGGCCGACCCGCTAGCGGTTATGAACACCAGGGAGCTGTTTTTT.

As to this clonotype: Lacking the conserved final phenylalanine or tryptophan, this CDR3 likely reflects a read error. The DNA is omitted, as the CDR3 cannot be located on it reliably, and the CDR3 follows TCRdb's listing. The V and J genes are TRBV6-4 and TRBJ1-6; the table gives TRBD1 as D, unverified against the DNA. Ends included, the CDR3 has 14 residues. Germline V gene lookup returns CDR1 MRHNA and CDR2 SNTAGT. CDR3 sequence reads: CASSDGTGESPFHL.

On this clonotype itself: At one boundary the junction diverges from the germline segment, which might be a read error. The genes are TRBV10-3 and TRBJ2-5, with D uncertain. Per the germline V gene, CDR1 is ENHRY and CDR2 is SYGVKD. The CDR3 is made up of 15 amino acids. CDR3 DNA sequence: TGTGCCGTCAGTGAGTCGGCTTCCAAACAAGAGACCCAGTACTTC. It yields the protein CAVSESASKQETQYF.

CDR3 nucleotide sequence: TGTGCCAGCCGTACCGGCAGGGGGCTGACACAGTACTTC. This encodes CASRTGRGLTQYF. The chain links TRBV6-5 to TRBJ2-5, with 8 bases aligning to TRBD1. J gave up 11 bases and V 8 bases, and 13 bases lay outside the gene matches. Germline V gene lookup returns CDR1 MNHEY and CDR2 SVGAGI. The CDR3 length is 13 residues.

On this clonotype itself: The conserved closing phenylalanine or tryptophan is absent in this CDR3, likely reflecting a read error. The chain employs TRBV7-3 and TRBJ1-4; TRBD1 is a possible D gene (5 bases). Trimming removed 9 bases at V and 3 bases at J, with 17 bases between. Germline V gene data show CDR1 as SGHTA and CDR2 as FQGTGA. This CDR3 region has 15 residues. The CDR3 sequence is CARSPTGRPNEKLFI. The CDR3 nucleotides read TGTGCCAGGAGCCCCACGGGGCGGCCTAATGAAAAACTGTTTATT.

Concerning this clonotype: In this CDR3 the conserved last residue, phenylalanine or tryptophan, is missing, so a read error is likely. The DNA is omitted, as the CDR3 cannot be located on it reliably, and the CDR3 follows TCRdb's listing. CDR3: CASSPPGLHYEQYY. V is TRBV11-2 and J is TRBJ2-7; TRBD2, the table's D call, was not compared with the DNA. Germline V gene data show CDR1 as SGHAT and CDR2 as FQNNGV. Ends included, the CDR3 has 14 residues.

On this clonotype itself: Lacking the conserved final phenylalanine or tryptophan, this CDR3 likely reflects a read error. It is unclear where the CDR3 begins or ends on the DNA, so no DNA is shown, and the CDR3 is as TCRdb lists it. The chain joins TRBV6-1 to TRBJ2-7; the table assigns TRBD2, which was not confirmed against the DNA. The CDR3 adds up to 14 amino acids, both ends counted. CDR1 MNHNS and CDR2 SASEGT come from the germline V gene. The chain's CDR3 is CPSSNLAGVYEQHS.

This chain connects TRBV10-2 to TRBJ2-1, with D possibly matching TRBD1 (6 bases). Germline lookup yields CDR1 WSHSY and CDR2 SAAADI. The length of the CDR3 is 13 residues. V was shortened by 6 bases and J by 8 bases, with 14 bases between the two germline ends. The CDR3 protein is CASRSGTNYEQFF. The CDR3 DNA sequence: TGCGCCAGCAGGTCAGGGACAAACTATGAGCAGTTCTTC.

As regards this clonotype: An end of the junction differs from the germline gene, which may be a read error. The chain carries TRBV6-5 and TRBJ2-1; maybe TRBD2 (5 bases). This CDR3 spans 13 amino acids. Germline CDR1 and CDR2: MNHEY and SVGAGI. The CDR3 sequence: CGSSAAGDNEQFF. CDR3 DNA: TGTGGCAGCAGCGCTGCCGGGGACAATGAGCAGTTCTTC.

There are many counts of this clonotype. V is TRBV28 and J is TRBJ2-5; D is unresolved. The CDR3 contains 13 residues. V lost 3 bases to trimming and J lost 1 base, with 6 bases between them. Looked up from germline, CDR1 is MDHEN and CDR2 is SYDVKM. Written as DNA, the CDR3 is TGTGCCAGCAGTTTGACCAGCCAAGAGACCCAGTACTTC. Protein product: CASSLTSQETQYF.

With respect to this clonotype: The junction departs from the called germline gene at one end, perhaps through a read error. The rearrangement joins TRBV7-9 to TRBJ1-4; perhaps TRBD1 as D (5 bases). The CDR3 has 17 residues. Germline V gene lookup returns CDR1 SEHNR and CDR2 FQNEAQ (reference sequence). DNA of the CDR3: TGTACCAGCAGCTTCAACCTCCCAGGGAGTTCGGACGAAAAACCATTTTTT. As protein: CTSSFNLPGSSDEKPFF. Together with reference TRBV7-9 and TRBJ1-4, the CDR3 gives the full variable domain: DTGVSQNPRHKITKRGQNVTFRCDPISEHNRLYWYRQTLGQGPEFLTYFQNEAQLEKSRLLSDRFSAERPKGSFSTLEIQRTEQGDSAMYLCTSSFNLPGSSDEKPFFGSGTQLSVL.

A word on this clonotype: Its ends do not fully match the called genes, so a read error is possible. This chain uses TRBV6-1 with TRBJ2-7; D is undetermined. The V gene's germline CDR1 is MNHNS and CDR2 SASEGT. The CDR3 has 13 amino acids. CDR3: CANSEWVFYEQYF. CDR3 nucleotides: TGTGCCAACAGTGAATGGGTTTTCTACGAGCAATACTTC.

Remarks on this clonotype: A read error may account for a junction end that differs from germline. The chain combines TRBV29-1 with TRBJ1-1; D might be TRBD1 (5 bases). The CDR3 consists of 12 residues. Germline V lookup: CDR1 SQVTM, CDR2 ANQGSEA. As DNA, the CDR3 is TGCAGCGTCGAAACAGGCAGCACTGATGCTTTCTTT. Translating gives CSVETGSTDAFF.

This clonotype was found a few times. Germline is not matched at one junction end, which may reflect a read error. CDR3 loop: CSVDRAGQGTQDF. The CDR3, as DNA: TGTAGCGTTGATCGGGCAGGGCAGGGGACCCAGGACTTC. The rearrangement uses TRBV29-1 and TRBJ2-5, with D possibly being TRBD1 (6 bases). The germline CDR1 and CDR2 sequences are SQVTM and ANQGSEA. This CDR3 has 13 residues.

The chain uses TRBV5-4 and TRBJ2-7; 8 bases are a match to TRBD2. The CDR3 spans 15 residues. With V trimmed by 5 bases and J by 0 bases, 7 bases remained unmatched. CDR1 is SGHNT, CDR2 YYREEE, per germline (reference sequence). The CDR3 nucleotides read TGTGCCAGCAGTCCCTGCGGGGGGTCCTCCTACGAGCAGTACTTC. Amino acid sequence: CASSPCGGSSYEQYF.

Only a few counts were recorded for this clonotype. The chain recombines TRBV9 with TRBJ2-1, with 7 bases that match TRBD1. Germline CDR1 reads SGDLS; CDR2 reads YYNGEE. V was clipped by 9 bases and J by 2 bases; unmatched bases: 11. The CDR3 contains 15 residues. The CDR3 here is CANCVGGSPYNEQFF. The CDR3, as DNA: TGTGCCAACTGCGTAGGGGGCTCCCCCTACAATGAGCAGTTCTTC. Using reference TRBV9 and TRBJ2-1 for the parts outside the CDR3, the full variable domain is DSGVTQTPKHLITATGQRVTLRCSPRSGDLSVYWYQQSLDQGLQFLIQYYNGEERAKGNILERFSAQQFPDLHSELNLSSLELGDSALYFCANCVGGSPYNEQFFGPGTRLTVL.

For this clonotype: At one of its ends the junction is not consistent with the germline gene, which may arise from a read error. This chain joins TRBV11-2 and TRBJ2-1; no clear D gene. CDR3 length equals 14 residues. CDR1 SGHAT and CDR2 FQNNGV come from the germline V gene. The CDR3 region is CASSSFCGSNKQFF. In DNA form, the CDR3 reads TGTGCCAGTAGCTCTTTTTGTGGGTCCAATAAGCAGTTCTTC.

The chain employs TRBV13 and TRBJ2-2, with a possible D match to TRBD1 (5 bases). The V end lost 3 bases, the J end lost 0 bases, and 8 bases lay between the germline ends. This CDR3 spans 15 amino acids. Germline CDR1 reads PRHDT; CDR2 reads FYEKMQ (reference sequence). The CDR3 loop reads CASSFQTANTGELFF. For the CDR3, the DNA is TGTGCCAGCAGCTTCCAGACAGCGAACACCGGGGAGCTGTTTTTT.

Concerning this clonotype: At one end, the junction sequence differs from germline, possibly due to a read error. The chain couples TRBV30 to TRBJ1-1; D is unclear. Germline V lookup: CDR1 GTSNPN, CDR2 SVGIG (reference sequence). The CDR3 runs to 12 residues. CDR3 coding DNA: TGTGCCTGGAGTTGGGAGGTCACTGAGGCTTTCTTC. This gives the protein CAWSWEVTEAFF.

The J gene is TRBJ1-5, the V gene TRBV4-1; D perhaps matches TRBD1 (6 bases). The CDR3 has 14 residues. Germline lookup yields CDR1 MGHRA and CDR2 YSYEKL. With 7 bases removed from V and 7 bases from J, the gap between germline ends came to 17 bases. As DNA, the CDR3 is TGCGCCAGCAACTCACGGACAGATAAACAGCCCCAGCATTTT. Its protein product is CASNSRTDKQPQHF.

V and J are TRBV4-2 and TRBJ2-7; no definite D call. V was shortened by 0 bases and J by 4 bases, with 19 bases between the two germline ends. The germline V gene encodes CDR1 LGHNA and CDR2 YNFKEQ. This CDR3 comprises 17 residues. The CDR3 loop reads CASSQETRLDYRYEQYF. The CDR3 nucleotides are TGTGCCAGCAGCCAAGAAACACGCTTGGATTACCGTTACGAGCAGTACTTC.

The CDR3 DNA sequence: TGTACTAGCAGCTCTAAGTGGAGCTATAATTCACCCCTCCACTTT. Translating gives CTSSSKWSYNSPLHF. The rearrangement uses TRBV11-3 and TRBJ1-6; D remains ambiguous. The CDR3 covers 15 residues. Germline V CDR1 and CDR2: SGHNT, YENEEA.

This clonotype has ten or more counts. J is TRBJ1-1 and V is TRBV5-1; the D is unclear. CDR3 size: 14 residues. Germline V gene sequence: CDR1 SGHRS, CDR2 YFSETQ. Trimming took off 3 bases at V and 1 base at J, with 10 bases between the two ends. The CDR3 nucleotides are TGCGCCAGCAGCTCGGACCGTTGGAACACTGAAGCTTTCTTT. Amino acids: CASSSDRWNTEAFF.

In the case of this clonotype: A junction boundary mismatches the germline segment, possibly from a read error. This chain links TRBV11-3 with TRBJ2-7; D is ambiguous. Germline-derived CDR1 and CDR2 are SGHNT and YENEEA. The CDR3 runs to 15 residues. The CDR3 bases are TGTGCCAGCAGCTTACGCCCAGGTGAGGCCTACGAGCACTACTTT. Protein sequence: CASSLRPGEAYEHYF.

About this clonotype itself: The final CDR3 position lacks the conserved phenylalanine or tryptophan, pointing to a likely read error. This chain connects TRBV4-3 to TRBJ2-6, with D perhaps TRBD1 (6 bases). This CDR3 comprises 16 residues. Per germline, CDR1 LGHNA and CDR2 YSLEER. The germline V and J ends were trimmed by 11 bases and 2 bases, with 19 bases remaining between them. The CDR3 is CAGCQTGNAGANVLTL. The CDR3 coding sequence is TGCGCCGGCTGCCAAACAGGGAATGCTGGGGCCAACGTCCTGACTTTA.